This T cell receptor beta chain was retrieved from a study of OX40 agonist ivuxolimab in advanced cancers. Background for the entire study: Ivuxolimab, which targeted the costimulatory receptor OX40 (CD134), was an agonistic, fully human IgG2 monoclonal antibody. Intravenous ivuxolimab was administered to patients every 2 weeks at six dose levels: 0.01, 0.1, 0.3, 1.5, 3 and 10 mg/kg. Of the approximately 53 patients in dose escalation, approximately 20 had hepatocellular carcinoma, some 15 had melanoma, 9 had renal cell carcinoma and 9 had head and neck cancer. In the dose-escalation cohort, roughly 82% of patients were male, and the mean age was roughly 60 years with a range of roughly 20 to 85. Patients were allowed to have had prior anti-PD-1, anti-PD-L1 or anti-CTLA-4 therapy, and around 40% of the dose-escalation patients had previously received checkpoint inhibitors. Partial responses occurred in three dose-escalation patients: two with cutaneous melanoma and one with hepatocellular carcinoma. Peripheral TCRbeta sequencing was intended to test whether TCR sequence diversity was altered and clonal T-cell expansion was caused by ivuxolimab. The paper reports the monotherapy dose-escalation portion (N of about 54 patients) of the phase I ivuxolimab trial. The paper's findings and limits, for the study overall: At doses of 0.1 to 3.0 mg/kg, clonal expansion of both CD4+ and CD8+ blood T cells was observed from baseline to week 6. After ivuxolimab, more expanded clones were found on average in CD8+ T cells than in CD4+ T cells. Low levels of normalized T-cell clonal expansion were also seen in some patients who did not respond. Which antigens the clonally expanded peripheral T cells were specific for was not determined. In the 0.1-3.0 mg/kg groups, partial responders had among the lowest normalized peripheral clonal expansion, particularly in CD8+ T cells.

Counted from cysteine to phenylalanine, this CDR3 has 12 amino acids. Of the read, only the CDR3 DNA is kept; its 36 bases are in frame from base 1. V is reduced by 3 bases and J by 2 bases, leaving a spacing of 5 bases between them. Per the germline V gene, SGHDN is the CDR1 and FVKESK is the CDR2. Patients with a history of autoimmune disease or receiving systemic immunosuppression were excluded from the trial. Peripheral blood for TCR sequencing was collected from all dose cohorts at baseline, on cycle 4 day 1, and on cycle 7 day 1. The samples were drawn from a first-in-human, open-label, multicenter phase I dose-escalation trial of ivuxolimab. Adults with locally advanced or metastatic melanoma, renal cell carcinoma, hepatocellular carcinoma or head and neck squamous cell carcinoma were enrolled in the trial. Before TCR sequencing, CD4+ T cells and CD8+ T cells from peripheral blood were sorted into separate populations.

For sequencing of the TCRbeta CDR3 region, genomic DNA was extracted from the sorted cells. TCRbeta CDR3 regions were sequenced using the immunoSEQ Assay. Held by TCRdb, this immuneACCESS table contains in-frame sequences only and omits some clones. Under half of the omission traces to an unresolved V gene where checked; the cause of the rest is unknown. Here the sample has around 40,000 clones; 86% occur a single time. About an eighth of the sample is taken by the ten largest. In the case of this clone: It has no known antigen specificity. There are no base qualities to consult, and no much larger clone falls within one base.

This specimen was CD4+ or CD8+ T cells sorted from blood, taken in a trial of the OX40 agonist ivuxolimab. The sequence was obtained from an adult with an advanced solid tumor such as melanoma, head and neck, liver or kidney cancer. The V gene is TRBV14 and the J gene is TRBJ2-7; the D gene is unclear. The CDR3 region: CASSHQTYEQYF. The DNA sequence is TGTGCCAGCAGCCACCAAACCTACGAGCAGTACTTC. Where the CDR3 stops, the reference TRBV14 and TRBJ2-7 genes take over; the full variable domain is EAGVTQFPSHSVIEKGQTVTLRCDPISGHDNLYWYRRVMGKEIKFLLHFVKESKQDESGMPNNRFLAERTGGTYSTLKVQPAELEDSGVYFCASSHQTYEQYFGPGTRLTVT.